The clone carrying this TCR beta chain appeared once. Its matching antigen is unknown. This sample stems from a study of T cell responses to AZD1222 COVID-19 vaccine. Study findings and constraints: Unmutated regions of variants are reportedly targeted by nearly half of spike-specific TCRs.

Trimming left V 3 bases short and J 15 bases short, with 19 bases between. There are 13 residues in the CDR3. Germline CDR1 SGHTS, CDR2 YDEGEE. Profiled with immunoSEQ multiplex PCR; TCRdb holds only in-frame clones, not every one. The repertoire holds approximately 100,000 clones, roughly 86% seen once, with over 1.2% in the top ten. This rearrangement joins TRBV5-8 to TRBJ1-5; D gene uncertain. This TCR was sampled from an adult in good health. The material was peripheral blood, obtained on day 0 of AZD1222 vaccination. The CDR3 nucleotides read TGTGCCAGCAGCTCAAGAGGGAGACCTGGTTTGCATTTT. Protein sequence: CASSSRGRPGLHF.